This T cell receptor (beta chain) came from a study of T cell repertoires in cytomegalovirus infection. Study information: CMV epitopes that were recently identified and HLA-C-restricted were used alongside well-studied HLA-B-restricted ones. Indications came from public TCR beta signatures; they pointed to CMV infection and to a matching HLA type.

This clonotype was picked up many times. Its antigen is still unknown. MiXCR, applied by TCRdb to the reads, yields one record per CDR3 protein. The repertoire includes some 270,000 distinct CDR3 sequences, 22% of them detected once, and approximately 20% sits in the top ten. CDR1 is SGHTS and CDR2 is YDEGEE in the germline V gene. Trimming pared 0 bases from V and 2 bases from J, leaving 9 bases between. The CDR3 runs to 15 residues. Notes on the study in general: Summed frequency of public TCR beta families distinguished CMV carriers with the relevant HLA. Ex vivo, HLA-C-restricted CMV-specific TCR beta clonotypes prevailed over the rest of the response.

The origin of this receptor is a human donor in good health (CMV status not recorded). Some clones in this sample may be carry-over from other donors' samples. Here the sequenced sample was cultured PBMCs, taken from culture after CMV antigen stimulation. The chain couples TRBV5-8 to TRBJ1-5; D not resolved. The CDR3 protein is CASSLAVLGNQPQHF. The CDR3 DNA follows: TGTGCCAGCAGCTTGGCGGTGCTCGGCAATCAGCCCCAGCATTTT.